The 4 T cell receptor beta chains presented below share a single source sample, sequenced in a study of cytomegalovirus exposure and HLA in healthy donors. Primers included in the PCR were 60 Vbeta and 13 Jbeta primers. This table comes from immunoSEQ multiplex PCR, and its TCRdb copy is limited to in-frame clones, with some not included. This table holds 100,000 or so clones, roughly 81% found once. The sequencing sample was made of PBMCs. The receptors come from a man in his forties in good health and CMV-seronegative.

V is TRBV11-2 and J is TRBJ2-5; maybe TRBD2 (5 bases). Trimming took 0 bases from V and 7 from J, leaving 9 bases between them. Germline CDR1 SGHAT, CDR2 FQNNGV. The CDR3 is 13 amino acids. The CDR3 sequence: CASSLESGGTQYF. In nucleotides, the CDR3 is TGTGCCAGCAGCTTAGAATCCGGAGGGACCCAGTACTTC.

This clone was recorded once. This sequence joins TRBV6-1 and TRBJ2-7; unclear D gene. Trimming stripped 4 bases from V and 1 base from J, with 14 bases between. CDR1 and CDR2 from the germline V gene are MNHNS and SASEGT. CDR3 length: 15 amino acids. The CDR3 protein is CASSALVIGSYEQYF. The CDR3, as DNA: TGTGCCAGCAGTGCCCTAGTTATTGGTTCCTACGAGCAGTACTTC.

This clone was seen just once. The gene calls are TRBV5-6 and TRBJ1-4, with D perhaps TRBD1 (5 bases). Deletions cut 0 bases from V and 5 bases from J, with 8 bases between. CDR1 is SGHDT, CDR2 YYEEEE, per germline. The CDR3 is made up of 14 amino acids. This chain's CDR3 is CASSLGQLNEKLFF. The CDR3 DNA follows: TGTGCCAGCAGCTTGGGACAGCTAAATGAAAAACTGTTTTTT.

The chain combines TRBV2 with TRBJ1-2; D remains unclear. The ends were cut back, 5 bases at V and 1 base at J, with 23 bases in the middle. CDR3 size: 18 residues. CDR1 is SNHLY, CDR2 FYNNEI, per germline. The CDR3 DNA reads TGTGCCAGCAGTACTCGGTGGTCGTCGTCTGCTGGTAACTATGGCTACACCTTC. Translating it yields CASSTRWSSSAGNYGYTF.